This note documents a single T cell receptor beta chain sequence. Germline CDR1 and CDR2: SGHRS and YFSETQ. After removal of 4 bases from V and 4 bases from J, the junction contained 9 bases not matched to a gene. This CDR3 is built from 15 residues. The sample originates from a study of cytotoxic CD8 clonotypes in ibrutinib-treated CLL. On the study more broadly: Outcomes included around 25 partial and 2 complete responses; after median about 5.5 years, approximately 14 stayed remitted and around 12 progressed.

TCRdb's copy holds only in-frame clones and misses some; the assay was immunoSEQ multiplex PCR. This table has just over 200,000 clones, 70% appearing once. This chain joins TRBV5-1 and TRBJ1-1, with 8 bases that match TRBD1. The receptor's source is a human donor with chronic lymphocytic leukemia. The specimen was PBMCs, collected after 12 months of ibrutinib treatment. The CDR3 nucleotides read TGCGCCAGCAGCCAATCGACAGGGGTTGTCACTGAAGCTTTCTTT. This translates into CASSQSTGVVTEAFF.